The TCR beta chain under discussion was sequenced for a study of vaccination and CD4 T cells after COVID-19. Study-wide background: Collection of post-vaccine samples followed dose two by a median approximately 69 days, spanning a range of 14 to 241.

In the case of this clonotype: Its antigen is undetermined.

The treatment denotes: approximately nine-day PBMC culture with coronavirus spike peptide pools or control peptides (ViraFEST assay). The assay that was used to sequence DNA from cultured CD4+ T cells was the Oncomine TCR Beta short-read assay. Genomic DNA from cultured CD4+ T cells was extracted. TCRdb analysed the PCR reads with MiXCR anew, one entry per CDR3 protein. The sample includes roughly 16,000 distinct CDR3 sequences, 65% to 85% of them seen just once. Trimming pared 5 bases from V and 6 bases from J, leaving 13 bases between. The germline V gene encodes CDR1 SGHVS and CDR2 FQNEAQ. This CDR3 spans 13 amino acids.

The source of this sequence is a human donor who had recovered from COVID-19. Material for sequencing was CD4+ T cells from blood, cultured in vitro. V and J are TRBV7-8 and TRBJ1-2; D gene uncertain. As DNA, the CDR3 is TGTGCCAGCAGCCCCTCCCGGGATCATGGCTACACCTTC. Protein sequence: CASSPSRDHGYTF.